Detailed here is one T cell receptor beta chain. The sample holds one count of this clone. Its antigen is currently not known. No base quality information exists; no much larger clone differs at one position. To sequence the TCRbeta CDR3 region, genomic DNA was isolated from the sorted cells. The immunoSEQ Assay was used to sequence the TCRbeta CDR3 regions. The clones in this table, taken by TCRdb from immuneACCESS, are in-frame only. Not every clone is retained; where verified, under half of the shortfall comes from an unresolved V gene, and the cause of the rest is unknown. Across this sample there are roughly 30,000 clones, with 65% to 90% seen only once. The ten most abundant clones make up around 31% of the sample. These data originate in a study of OX40 agonist ivuxolimab in advanced cancers. About the study as a whole: The costimulatory receptor OX40 (CD134) was targeted by ivuxolimab, a fully human IgG2 agonistic monoclonal antibody. Intravenous ivuxolimab was administered to patients every 2 weeks at six dose levels: 0.01, 0.1, 0.3, 1.5, 3 and 10 mg/kg. Of the roughly 50 dose-escalation patients, hepatocellular carcinoma was present in roughly 19, melanoma in roughly 15, renal cell carcinoma in 9 and head and neck cancer in 9. In the dose-escalation cohort, 82.7% of patients were male, and the mean age was approximately 55 years, with a range of roughly 23 to 85. Prior anti-PD-1, anti-PD-L1 or anti-CTLA-4 therapy was permitted, and checkpoint inhibitors had been received by roughly 40% of dose-escalation patients. Partial responses were achieved by three dose-escalation patients, of whom one had hepatocellular carcinoma and two had cutaneous melanoma. The purpose of peripheral TCRbeta sequencing was to test whether ivuxolimab changed TCR sequence diversity and led to clonal T-cell expansion. The paper covers the monotherapy dose-escalation part of the phase I ivuxolimab trial, which included N of about 56 patients. The investigation overall reported the following: Partial responders in the 0.1-3.0 mg/kg groups had among the lowest normalized peripheral clonal expansion, especially among CD8+ T cells. At doses of 0.1 to 3.0 mg/kg, clonal expansion of both CD4+ and CD8+ blood T cells was observed from baseline to week 6. Low levels of normalized T-cell clonal expansion were also seen in some nonresponding patients. After ivuxolimab, more expanded clones were found on average in CD8+ T cells than in CD4+ T cells. The antigen specificity of the clonally expanded peripheral T cells was not determined.

From the cysteine up to the phenylalanine, the CDR3 has a length of 16 residues. The retained sequence is limited to the CDR3, 48 bases, with the frame set at the first base. V is pared back by 1 base and J by 2 bases, with 13 bases lying between the germline termini. CDR1 MGHRA and CDR2 YSYEKL are derived from the germline V gene. Patients with autoimmune disease history or receiving systemic immunosuppression were excluded from the trial. Peripheral blood for TCR sequencing was collected from all dose cohorts at baseline, on cycle 4 day 1, and on cycle 7 day 1. Samples were obtained from an open-label, multicenter, first-in-human phase I dose-escalation trial of ivuxolimab. Adults with locally advanced or metastatic melanoma, renal cell carcinoma, hepatocellular carcinoma or head and neck squamous cell carcinoma were enrolled in the trial. Before TCR sequencing, CD4+ T cells and CD8+ T cells were sorted from peripheral blood as separate populations.

The clonotype was recovered from an adult with an advanced solid tumor such as melanoma, head and neck, liver or kidney cancer. Source: CD4+ or CD8+ T cells sorted from blood, taken in a trial of the OX40 agonist ivuxolimab. The chain was built from TRBV4-1 and TRBJ2-3, with the D gene not clear enough to name. The CDR3 protein is CASSQVHPDPTDTQYF. The DNA sequence is given as TGCGCCAGCAGCCAAGTCCACCCAGACCCCACAGATACGCAGTATTTT.